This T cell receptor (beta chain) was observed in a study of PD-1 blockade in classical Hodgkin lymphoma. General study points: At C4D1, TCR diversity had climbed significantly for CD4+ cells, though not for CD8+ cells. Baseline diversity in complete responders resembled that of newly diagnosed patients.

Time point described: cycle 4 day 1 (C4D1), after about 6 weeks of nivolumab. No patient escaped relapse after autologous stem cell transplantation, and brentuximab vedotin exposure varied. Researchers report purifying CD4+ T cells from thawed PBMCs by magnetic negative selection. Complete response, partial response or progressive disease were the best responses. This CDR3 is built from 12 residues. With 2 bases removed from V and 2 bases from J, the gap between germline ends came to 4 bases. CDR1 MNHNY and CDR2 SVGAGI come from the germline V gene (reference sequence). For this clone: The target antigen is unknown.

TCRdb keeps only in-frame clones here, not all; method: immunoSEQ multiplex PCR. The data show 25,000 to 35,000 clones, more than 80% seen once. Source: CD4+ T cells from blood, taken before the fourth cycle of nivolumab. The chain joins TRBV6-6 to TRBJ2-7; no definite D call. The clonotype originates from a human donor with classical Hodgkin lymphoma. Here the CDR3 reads CASSYETYEQYF. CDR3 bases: TGTGCCAGCAGTTACGAGACCTACGAGCAGTACTTC.